These T cell receptor beta chains were read from a single sample in a study of PD-L1 blockade in urothelial cancer. TCRdb's copy holds only in-frame clones and misses some; the assay was immunoSEQ multiplex PCR. The profile covers around 100,000 clones, with roughly 88% appearing a single time and 2.4% taken by the ten largest. This material consisted of PBMCs, taken around atezolizumab (anti-PD-L1) treatment. Every receptor here comes from a man aged 50 or older with urothelial cancer. CDR3s include the opening cysteine and the closing phenylalanine or tryptophan. D genes are given only for firm matches. Clone size is stated in some rows and not others, as once, few, many or a class when expanded.

clone size	D gene	V gene	J gene	CDR3 DNA	CDR3 protein
NA	TRBD1	TRBV19	TRBJ1-2	TGTGCCAGTAGTCCGTGGGACAGGGTCCTCTATGGCTACACCTTC	CASSPWDRVLYGYTF
NA	TRBD1	TRBV19	TRBJ2-5	TGTGCCAGTAGTCCAGGACAGGGGGGATCAGAGACCCAGTACTTC	CASSPGQGGSETQYF
NA	NA	TRBV30	TRBJ1-4	TGTGCCTGGAGTGTACAGGCTGAAAAACTGTTTTTT	CAWSVQAEKLFF
NA	TRBD1	TRBV5-5	TRBJ1-5	TGTGCCAGCAGCATTGATACAGGGGGCTTCTTGCCCCAGCATTTT	CASSIDTGGFLPQHF
NA	NA	TRBV5-1	TRBJ2-3	TGCGCCAGCAGCTTGAACAGGGAGACAGATACGCAGTATTTT	CASSLNRETDTQYF
NA	NA	TRBV28	TRBJ2-3	TGTGCCAGCAGTTTCGGCGGAGCCAGCACAGATACGCAGTATTTT	CASSFGGASTDTQYF
NA	NA	TRBV7-2	TRBJ1-6	TGTGCCAGCAGCCCCGGGAGTTCACCCCTCCACTTT	CASSPGSSPLHF
NA	NA	TRBV6-1	TRBJ2-2	TGTGCCAGCAGTGATCGGGAGTGGGGGACGAACACCGGGGAGCTGTTTTTT	CASSDREWGTNTGELFF
NA	NA	TRBV5-1	TRBJ1-4	TGCGCCAGCAGCTCCGGAGGGGCTAATGAAAAACTGTTTTTT	CASSSGGANEKLFF
NA	NA	TRBV20-1	TRBJ2-7	TGCAGTGCTAGTCTAGGCGAGCAGTACTTC	CSASLGEQYF
NA	NA	TRBV7-3	TRBJ2-6	TGTGCCAGCAGCATGACAGGAACCTCTGGGGCCAACGTCCTGACTTTC	CASSMTGTSGANVLTF
NA	NA	TRBV6-5	TRBJ1-2	TGTGCCAGCAGTTACTCGAACAGCGGGAACTATGGCTACACCTTC	CASSYSNSGNYGYTF
NA	NA	TRBV29-1	TRBJ2-3	TGCAGCGTTGAGTTCGTCGGCAGACAAGCTAGCACAGATACGCAGTATTTT	CSVEFVGRQASTDTQYF
NA	TRBD1	TRBV11-2	TRBJ1-2	TGTGCCAGCAGCCTCACAGGGGTGGAAGGCTACACCTTC	CASSLTGVEGYTF
NA	TRBD1	TRBV18	TRBJ2-5	TGTGCCAGCTCACCGATCCGAGGACAGGGGGAAGAGACCCAGTACTTC	CASSPIRGQGEETQYF
NA	NA	TRBV28	TRBJ2-7	TGTGCCAGCAGGGGACGGGGATCGAAGCAGGGGAGCTCCTACGAGCAGTACTTC	CASRGRGSKQGSSYEQYF
NA	NA	TRBV19	TRBJ2-7	TGTGCCAGTAGTAGAGGACAGAACGAGCAGTACTTC	CASSRGQNEQYF
NA	NA	TRBV15	TRBJ2-7	TGTGCCACCAGCAGAGAATTTCGGGACACTCTCTACGAGCAGTACTTC	CATSREFRDTLYEQYF
NA	TRBD2	TRBV4-1	TRBJ2-7	TGCGCCAGCAGCTCCCCGGGGATACCCGCCCGGGGGGACGAGCAGTACTTC	CASSSPGIPARGDEQYF
NA	NA	TRBV13	TRBJ1-1	TGTGCCAGCAGCTTAGGCCAGGGAAACACTGAAGCTTTCTTT	CASSLGQGNTEAFF
NA	TRBD2	TRBV7-2	TRBJ2-1	TGTGCCAGCGGGACTAGAGGCTACAATGAGCAGTTCTTC	CASGTRGYNEQFF
NA	NA	TRBV4-1	TRBJ2-3	TGCGCCAGCAGCCCCCCCCTCGGGGTTAGAGGGACGCAGTATTTT	CASSPPLGVRGTQYF
NA	TRBD1	TRBV19	TRBJ1-3	TGTGCCAGTCGGCGGGGACAGGGGGCCCGTGGAAACACCATATATTTT	CASRRGQGARGNTIYF
NA	TRBD2	TRBV5-1	TRBJ2-7	TGCGCCAGCAGCTTGGTTGCTAGCGGGACCTCCTACGAGCAGTACTTC	CASSLVASGTSYEQYF
NA	NA	TRBV6-5	TRBJ2-1	TGTGCCAGCAGTAGGCGCCCGGGCTCCTACAATGAGCAGTTCTTC	CASSRRPGSYNEQFF
NA	NA	TRBV5-5	TRBJ1-3	TGTGCCAGCAGCCTAAGTTTGGGAAACACCATATATTTT	CASSLSLGNTIYF
NA	TRBD2	TRBV30	TRBJ2-1	TGTGCCTGGAGTAAAATAGCGGGATTTAACAATGAGCAGTTCTTC	CAWSKIAGFNNEQFF
NA	NA	TRBV7-9	TRBJ2-7	TGTGCCAGCAGCACTAATCAGCAGGGTATCCACGAGCAGTACTTC	CASSTNQQGIHEQYF
NA	TRBD1	TRBV2	TRBJ2-7	TGTGCCAGAGGACCGGGACAGCACTACGAGCAGTACTTC	CARGPGQHYEQYF
NA	NA	TRBV28	TRBJ2-3	TGTGCCAGCAGTGCCCACACCGGTGGGGGCGCGCGGCGGGAGAAAGATACGCAGTATTTT	CASSAHTGGGARREKDTQYF
NA	TRBD1	TRBV28	TRBJ2-7	TGTGCCAGCAGTTTAACAGGGGGCGTGTACGAGCAGTACTTC	CASSLTGGVYEQYF
NA	NA	TRBV9	TRBJ2-7	TGTGCCAGCAGCGTAGCTACCGGGACTGAGTACGAGCAGTACTTC	CASSVATGTEYEQYF
few	TRBD1	TRBV28	TRBJ2-1	TGTGCCAGCAGTCTCCCCTCAGGGGGCTCACATGAGCAGTTCTTC	CASSLPSGGSHEQFF
few	NA	TRBV10-1	TRBJ1-2	TGCGCCAGCAGTGAGATAGCAGGGTTTGATGGCTACACCTTC	CASSEIAGFDGYTF
NA	TRBD1	TRBV4-2	TRBJ1-5	TGTGCCAGCAGCCAAGGGATCAGGGGGCACAATCAGCCCCAGCATTTT	CASSQGIRGHNQPQHF
NA	NA	TRBV7-9	TRBJ2-7	TGTGCCAGCAGCCCCTCCCCAGACAAGGCCTACGAGCAGTACTTC	CASSPSPDKAYEQYF
NA	NA	TRBV7-3	TRBJ1-2	TGTGCCAGCAGCCCCCCGGGACTTCTGGGCGGCTACACCTTC	CASSPPGLLGGYTF
few	TRBD1	TRBV5-1	TRBJ2-3	TGCGCCAGCAGCCCCAGACAGGGGAGAACTCCAGATACGCAGTATTTT	CASSPRQGRTPDTQYF
NA	TRBD2	TRBV7-2	TRBJ2-3	TGTGCCAGCAGCTTAGCTGCGGGAGGGCCCCCAGATACGCAGTATTTT	CASSLAAGGPPDTQYF
NA	TRBD2	TRBV5-1	TRBJ2-2	TGCGCCAGCAGCTTGACTAGCGGGGGATTCACCGGGGAGCTGTTTTTT	CASSLTSGGFTGELFF
once	TRBD2	TRBV10-3	TRBJ2-2	TGTGCCATCAGTCCGGGAGGGAACACCGGGGAGCTGTTTTTT	CAISPGGNTGELFF
NA	NA	TRBV10-2	TRBJ1-1	TGCGCCAGCAGCCGTCAGTTATTCACTGAAGCTTTCTTT	CASSRQLFTEAFF
NA	NA	TRBV29-1	TRBJ2-1	TGCAGCGCTGCCCGGTTTGGAGCAAATGAGCAGTTCTTC	CSAARFGANEQFF
NA	NA	TRBV25-1	TRBJ1-2	TGTGCCAGCAGTGAATGGGCAGAGACTAACTATGGCTACACCTTC	CASSEWAETNYGYTF
few	NA	TRBV2	TRBJ1-2	TGTGCCAGCAGTGGGCAGGGGAACTATGGCTACACCTTC	CASSGQGNYGYTF
NA	TRBD1	TRBV19	TRBJ2-5	TGTGCCAGTAGCACGGGACAGGGGATTCAAGAGACCCAGTACTTC	CASSTGQGIQETQYF
NA	NA	TRBV4-1	TRBJ2-7	TGCGCCAGCAGCCCCCTAGTATTGGGGAGCGGCTACGAGCAGTACTTC	CASSPLVLGSGYEQYF
NA	NA	TRBV7-2	TRBJ2-3	TGTGCCAGCAGCTTAGCCCCCCAACTAGATACGCAGTATTTT	CASSLAPQLDTQYF